This T cell receptor beta chain came from a study of blood T cells in healthy people across ages. Whole-study results and caveats: CMV infection status of these donors was not known.

Germline assignment: CDR1 MGHRA and CDR2 YSYEKL. V lost 8 bases, J lost 0 bases, and 10 bases lay in between. This CDR3 is 13 amino acids long. Primed by a sample-barcoded 5' primer and a J-beta primer mix, a second PCR proceeded for 7 to 11 cycles. Per sample, CDR3-containing paired-end reads numbered at least 2.5 million. TCRdb re-analysed the 5' RACE reads in MiXCR, keeping a single row per CDR3 protein. The table records roughly 1.5 million distinct CDR3 sequences, roughly 43% of them present only once. A remark on this clonotype: Its antigen is as yet unknown. A read error may explain this, as a much larger clone is one base away.

This chain links TRBV4-1 with TRBJ1-2; D not certain. The TCR sequence derives from a woman aged 18-29 years in good health. The sample consisted of blood. The CDR3 reads CASGPIANYGYTF. CDR3 nucleotide sequence: TGCGCCAGCGGTCCGATAGCTAACTATGGCTACACCTTC.